This T cell receptor beta chain is drawn from a study of CD8 T cells in Susac syndrome (dated by TCRdb to 2018 to 2020). As for the study more broadly: The study used repertoire sequencing to test whether antigen drove CD8+ T cell activation and differentiation in Susac syndrome.

On this clonotype itself: There is no known antigen for this receptor. The record has no base qualities; no much larger clone is one base away.

RNA was extracted using the RNeasy kit, and about 0.45 to 1 microgram was reverse transcribed with random hexamers. TCR beta CDR3 regions were amplified with the immunoSEQ multiplex PCR assay covering 54 Vbeta and 13 Jbeta segments. PCR amplification bias was corrected using a synthetic template baseline for primer optimization and computational correction. Under the source paper's analysis protocol: Only productive sequences were kept, with reads annotated to V, D and J genes according to IMGT and analyzed in immunoSEQ Analyzer. To calculate clonality, Shannon entropy was normalized by log2 of the number of productive unique sequences and then subtracted from one. For each patient and control, public and private clones were evaluated among the 100 most prevalent clones. Clones were defined as Susac-specific when absent from the healthy and MS cohorts, from about a thousand published viral clones and from other ImmuneACCESS disease sequences. TCRdb reran the public reads through fastp at Q25 and MiXCR, keeping productive beta chains. All rows with the same CDR3 protein become a single entry with the most common DNA and genes. TCRdb's processing, not the study's, gives the V and J calls here. In this sample the table shows a few hundred thousand distinct CDR3 sequences, about 92% of which occur a single time. Of the sample, over 0.05% falls within the top ten clones.

Reading from cysteine to phenylalanine, the CDR3 counts 19 amino acids. Kept here is only the CDR3 DNA, which spans 57 bases and is read in frame from base 1. Overall results and qualifications from the work: The TCR sequencing and HLA analysis was acknowledged to have included a relatively small number of individuals.

Peripheral blood CD8+ and CD4+ T cells from healthy donors, Susac syndrome patients and multiple sclerosis patients were profiled by high-throughput TCR beta sequencing. Multiple sclerosis controls were treatment-naive patients with stable or active relapsing-remitting disease fulfilling revised McDonald criteria. Bulk CD8+ and CD4+ T cells were purified by magnetic negative isolation, while CD8+ TEMRA cells were enriched using FACS. Blood was collected in EDTA tubes and processed within 24 hours, with PBMCs isolated through density gradient centrifugation. PBMCs intended for TCR sequencing were cryopreserved in liquid nitrogen and thawed later in a water bath at 37 degrees C. The sorted or isolated CD4+, CD8+ and CD8+ TEMRA cells had a purity of 90% or higher.

The chain is assembled from TRBV21-1 and TRBJ2-5; no check of the table's D call, TRBD1, against the DNA was made. TRBV21-1 is a pseudogene locus. Sequenced sample: CD4+ T cells from PBMCs. The receptor was derived from a human donor with multiple sclerosis. The CDR3 amino acid sequence is: CASSPWTGGDEKNKETQYF. The bases are TGTGCCAGCAGCCCCTGGACAGGAGGCGACGAAAAAAATAAAGAGACCCAGTACTTC.